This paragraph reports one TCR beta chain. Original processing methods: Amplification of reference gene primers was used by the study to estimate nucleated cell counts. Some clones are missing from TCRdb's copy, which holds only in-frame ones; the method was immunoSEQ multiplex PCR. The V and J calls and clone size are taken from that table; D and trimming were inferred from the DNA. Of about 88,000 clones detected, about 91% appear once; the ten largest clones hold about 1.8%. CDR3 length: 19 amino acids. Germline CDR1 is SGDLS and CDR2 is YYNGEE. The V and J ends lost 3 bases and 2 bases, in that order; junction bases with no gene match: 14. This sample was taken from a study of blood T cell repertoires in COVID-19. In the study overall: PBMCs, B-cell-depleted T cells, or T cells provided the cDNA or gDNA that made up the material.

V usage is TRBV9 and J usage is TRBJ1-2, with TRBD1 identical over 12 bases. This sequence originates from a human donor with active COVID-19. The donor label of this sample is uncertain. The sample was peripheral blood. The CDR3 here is CASSAPTQWGTGGNYGYTF. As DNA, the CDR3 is TGTGCCAGCAGCGCACCGACCCAATGGGGGACAGGGGGCAACTATGGCTACACCTTC.